Each of the 8 T cell receptor beta chains below was sequenced from the same sample in a study of blood T cell repertoires in COVID-19. Clones were sequenced by immunoSEQ multiplex PCR, and TCRdb holds only the in-frame ones, with some missing. The sample has just under 350,000 clones, 85% to 90% seen once. The sequenced material came from peripheral blood. The receptors come from a woman aged 45 to 65 with COVID-19, enrolled during active disease.

The chain is built from TRBV5-8 and TRBJ1-2; 9 bases line up with TRBD1. The CDR3 runs 16 residues. CDR1 and CDR2 from the germline V gene are SGHTS and YDEGEE. The ends lost 4 bases at V and 1 base at J; junction bases unmatched: 8. The CDR3 sequence: CASSRPRTGVNYGYTF. DNA of the CDR3: TGTGCCAGCAGCCGTCCGCGGACAGGGGTTAACTATGGCTACACCTTC.

The rearrangement uses TRBV29-1 and TRBJ1-2; possibly TRBD1 for D (5 bases). With 7 bases removed from V and 4 bases from J, the gap between germline ends came to 22 bases. This CDR3 spans 15 amino acids. Germline CDR1 reads SQVTM; CDR2 reads ANQGSEA. This chain's CDR3 is CSAPGRDEDGYGYTF. CDR3 nucleotides: TGCAGCGCCCCTGGGCGGGACGAAGATGGCTATGGCTACACCTTC.

The rearrangement uses TRBV2 and TRBJ2-5; the D is unclear. Trimming took 0 bases from V and 0 from J, leaving 5 bases between them. Germline-derived CDR1 and CDR2 are SNHLY and FYNNEI. The CDR3 extends over 14 amino acids. The CDR3, as DNA: TGTGCCAGCAGTGAAGCGGAGTACCAAGAGACCCAGTACTTC. Protein sequence: CASSEAEYQETQYF.

The chain couples TRBV18 to TRBJ2-7, with a weak D call TRBD1 (6 bases). The length of the CDR3 is 17 residues. Trimming took off 5 bases at V and 4 bases at J, with 24 bases between the two ends. Germline lookup yields CDR1 KGHSH and CDR2 LQKENI. CDR3 loop: CASSTRLVQGGEYEQYF. The CDR3 nucleotides read TGTGCCAGCTCAACCCGATTAGTACAGGGTGGTGAGTACGAGCAGTACTTC.

This chain joins TRBV6-2 or TRBV6-3 and TRBJ2-7, with D maybe TRBD2 (6 bases). This CDR3 spans 15 amino acids. Per the germline V gene, CDR1 is MNHEY and CDR2 is SVGEGT. Trimming removed 3 bases from V and 4 bases from J, with 16 bases in between. CDR3 loop: CASSYVSTAGYEQYF. The CDR3, as DNA: TGTGCCAGCAGTTATGTGTCAACAGCGGGTTACGAGCAGTACTTC.

The chain links TRBV25-1 to TRBJ2-1; 9 bases fit TRBD2. Unmatched junction bases numbered 6, after V lost 3 bases and J lost 12 bases. There are 13 residues in the CDR3. Per the germline V gene, CDR1 is MGHDK and CDR2 is SYGVNS. The CDR3 nucleotides read TGTGCCAGCAGTGACCTCCTAGCGGGAAGGCAGTTCTTC. Translated: CASSDLLAGRQFF.

J is TRBJ1-2 and V is TRBV7-8; D unclear. Trimming took off 4 bases at V and 3 bases at J, with 18 bases between the two ends. CDR3 length equals 16 residues. Germline values: CDR1 SGHVS, CDR2 FQNEAQ. CDR3 residues: CASSSTPGILYYGYTF. CDR3 in DNA: TGTGCCAGCAGCTCAACACCGGGAATCCTCTACTATGGCTACACCTTC.

V is TRBV27 and J is TRBJ1-2, with 9 bases identical to TRBD1. In germline, CDR1 is MNHEY, CDR2 SMNVEV (reference sequence). Trimming cost V 3 bases and J 6 bases; bases outside gene matches: 14. The CDR3 is made up of 17 amino acids. CDR3 in DNA: TGTGCCAGCAGTTTGTTCCCCCTCCGGACAGGGGAAAATGGCTACACCTTC. It codes for CASSLFPLRTGENGYTF.